Below, one TCR beta chain is given with its context. Its specificity is not known. With 60 Vbeta and 13 Jbeta primers, the PCR was carried out. Libraries were prepared by immunoSEQ multiplex PCR; TCRdb keeps only in-frame clonotypes and omits some of them. The repertoire holds some 40,000 clones, with about 67% as singletons. This sample stems from a study of cytomegalovirus exposure and HLA in healthy donors. V gave up 3 bases and J gave up 6 bases, with 15 bases separating them. The length of the CDR3 is 15 residues. The V gene's germline CDR1 is KGHSH and CDR2 LQKENI. Regarding the study as a whole: Across donors, sequencing depth was assumed by presence/absence analyses to be roughly uniform. Several of the most significant clusters appeared, in a later analysis, to be linked to common viral pathogens. Researchers catalogued roughly 170 TCR beta chains as cytomegalovirus-associated.

The source is a young man in good health and CMV-seronegative. The sequenced sample consisted of PBMCs. V and J are TRBV18 and TRBJ2-1; D gene unclear. The CDR3, as DNA: TGTGCCAGCTCACCGGAGTTTGGAATGAGCAATGAGCAGTTCTTC. It is translated as CASSPEFGMSNEQFF.